These T cell receptor beta chains were read from a single sample in a study of blood T cell repertoires in COVID-19. Sequencing was performed with immunoSEQ multiplex PCR; in TCRdb, only in-frame clones are kept and a portion is missing. The sample comprises 300,000 to 450,000 clones, roughly 87% of which are singletons, and roughly 1% rests with the top ten. Source material: PBMCs or T cells enriched from blood (not recorded which). These receptors originate from a woman aged 25-40 years who had recovered from COVID-19. CDR3s leave out the opening cysteine and the closing phenylalanine or tryptophan. The order of the fields is J gene, clone size, V gene, CDR3 protein. Clone size appears in some rows only: once, few, many, or a class for an expanded clone.

>TRBJ1-2|-|TRBV2
ASADRVGGYT
>TRBJ1-5|-|TRBV19
ASGQGGQPQH
>TRBJ1-2|few|TRBV28
ASNTGVYGYT
>TRBJ1-6|-|TRBV30
AWSANSGQRDSPLH
>TRBJ2-2|-|TRBV11-2
ASRRFGGAPAGELF
>TRBJ1-6|-|TRBV28
AAGRLH
>TRBJ1-2|-|TRBV18
ASSRPANYGYT
>TRBJ1-4|-|TRBV30
AWSARTVGEKLF
>TRBJ2-7|-|TRBV27
ASSLGVLYEQY
>TRBJ2-1|-|TRBV7-8
ASTLGRGGNEQF
>TRBJ1-3|-|TRBV14
ASSHRQYAGNTIY
>TRBJ1-1|-|TRBV9
ASSAGRGSTEAF
>TRBJ2-3|-|TRBV5-8
ASSPGTGSPADTQY
>TRBJ2-1|-|TRBV5-6
ASSSGTIDEQF
>TRBJ2-6|-|TRBV15
ATSRVTGAGANVLT
>TRBJ1-2|-|TRBV7-2
ASSLQGQGHGYT
>TRBJ2-3|-|TRBV7-6
ASSSTGGGTDTQY
>TRBJ2-7|-|TRBV2
ASSPIQGGGEQY
>TRBJ1-5|once|TRBV24-1
ATSATHNQPQH
>TRBJ1-1|-|TRBV3-1/TRBV3-2
ASSQGQGGWTEAF
>TRBJ2-3|once|TRBV7-6
ASSLRGTTIHTDTQY
>TRBJ1-2|-|TRBV6-5
ASSKRTGENYGYT